Listed below are T cell receptor beta chains from one sample, sequenced in a study of cytomegalovirus exposure and HLA in healthy donors. Sequencing used immunoSEQ multiplex PCR; TCRdb keeps in-frame clones, though not all of them. The data show tens of thousands of clones, with approximately 82% seen just once and approximately 2% held by the top ten. The source material was PBMCs. These receptor sequences come from a man aged 40-49 years in good health and CMV-seronegative. Each CDR3 is given with its conserved first and last residue. The D gene is left open where the match is weak. Part of the rows lack a size; the others show once, few, many or a class for expanded clones.

j_call: TRBJ2-7; d_call: TRBD1; v_call: TRBV5-1; clone_size: few; cdr3_aa: CASYALDRAYEQYF; cdr3_nt: TGCGCCAGCTACGCTTTAGACAGGGCGTACGAGCAGTACTTC
j_call: TRBJ2-1; d_call: TRBD2; v_call: TRBV5-1; clone_size: .; cdr3_aa: CASSLESSGTMARSEQFF; cdr3_nt: TGCGCCAGCAGCTTGGAGTCTAGCGGGACTATGGCGAGGAGTGAGCAGTTCTTC
j_call: TRBJ1-3; d_call: .; v_call: TRBV10-1; clone_size: few; cdr3_aa: CASVDRDDRNTIYF; cdr3_nt: TGCGCCAGCGTTGACAGAGACGACCGAAACACCATATATTTT
j_call: TRBJ2-7; d_call: .; v_call: TRBV10-3; clone_size: .; cdr3_aa: CASQGTDSYEQYF; cdr3_nt: TGTGCCTCCCAGGGGACCGATTCCTACGAGCAGTACTTC
j_call: TRBJ2-7; d_call: TRBD2; v_call: TRBV2; clone_size: .; cdr3_aa: CASSGRRLAGAYPSEQYF; cdr3_nt: TGTGCCAGCAGTGGTCGTCGACTAGCGGGAGCTTACCCCTCCGAGCAGTACTTC
j_call: TRBJ2-5; d_call: .; v_call: TRBV27; clone_size: .; cdr3_aa: CASSPQIYQETQYF; cdr3_nt: TGTGCCAGCAGTCCGCAGATCTACCAAGAGACCCAGTACTTC
j_call: TRBJ2-5; d_call: .; v_call: TRBV29-1; clone_size: .; cdr3_aa: CSVEALQGERETQYF; cdr3_nt: TGCAGCGTTGAAGCATTACAGGGAGAGCGAGAGACCCAGTACTTC
j_call: TRBJ1-5; d_call: TRBD1; v_call: TRBV7-2; clone_size: once; cdr3_aa: CASSLVGQGWNQPQHF; cdr3_nt: TGTGCCAGCAGCTTAGTCGGACAGGGGTGGAATCAGCCCCAGCATTTT
j_call: TRBJ1-1; d_call: .; v_call: TRBV29-1; clone_size: .; cdr3_aa: CSVEAGVGNTEAFF; cdr3_nt: TGCAGCGTTGAGGCAGGGGTTGGGAACACTGAAGCTTTCTTT
j_call: TRBJ2-3; d_call: .; v_call: TRBV21-1; clone_size: medium-sized; cdr3_aa: CASSKVRGSSGTDTQYF; cdr3_nt: TGTGCCAGCAGCAAAGTGCGCGGGTCCTCGGGCACAGATACGCAGTATTTT
j_call: TRBJ1-1; d_call: .; v_call: TRBV5-1; clone_size: .; cdr3_aa: CASSPGGEIGTEAFF; cdr3_nt: TGCGCCAGCAGCCCAGGAGGGGAGATAGGCACTGAAGCTTTCTTT
j_call: TRBJ1-1; d_call: .; v_call: TRBV5-4; clone_size: few; cdr3_aa: CASSLVAASNTEAFF; cdr3_nt: TGTGCCAGCAGCTTGGTAGCAGCATCGAACACTGAAGCTTTCTTT
j_call: TRBJ2-7; d_call: TRBD1; v_call: TRBV6-5; clone_size: .; cdr3_aa: CASSGQGAISYEQYF; cdr3_nt: TGTGCCAGCAGTGGACAGGGGGCGATCTCCTACGAGCAGTACTTC
j_call: TRBJ1-3; d_call: TRBD1; v_call: TRBV30; clone_size: .; cdr3_aa: CAWRLPGGWGGNTIYF; cdr3_nt: TGTGCCTGGAGGTTGCCAGGGGGGTGGGGGGGAAACACCATATATTTT
j_call: TRBJ2-7; d_call: .; v_call: TRBV6-7; clone_size: .; cdr3_aa: CASSLPGILRGQYF; cdr3_nt: TGTGCCAGCAGCCTTCCCGGGATCCTACGAGGGCAGTACTTC
j_call: TRBJ1-1; d_call: .; v_call: TRBV10-3; clone_size: few; cdr3_aa: CAIRVGPRIPEAFF; cdr3_nt: TGTGCCATCAGGGTTGGGCCAAGGATCCCTGAAGCTTTCTTT
j_call: TRBJ1-5; d_call: .; v_call: TRBV6-1; clone_size: few; cdr3_aa: CASSEAFGGPGQPQHF; cdr3_nt: TGTGCCAGCAGTGAAGCGTTCGGGGGGCCGGGACAGCCCCAGCATTTT
j_call: TRBJ2-1; d_call: .; v_call: TRBV6-5; clone_size: .; cdr3_aa: CASSQRFYNEQFF; cdr3_nt: TGTGCCAGCAGTCAGCGGTTCTACAATGAGCAGTTCTTC
j_call: TRBJ2-1; d_call: TRBD2; v_call: TRBV25-1; clone_size: .; cdr3_aa: CASRGGFSYNEQFF; cdr3_nt: TGTGCCAGCCGGGGGGGCTTCTCCTACAATGAGCAGTTCTTC
j_call: TRBJ2-7; d_call: .; v_call: TRBV5-4; clone_size: .; cdr3_aa: CASSSGEAGNYEQYF; cdr3_nt: TGTGCCAGCAGCTCGGGTGAGGCAGGGAACTACGAGCAGTACTTC
j_call: TRBJ2-1; d_call: TRBD2; v_call: TRBV30; clone_size: .; cdr3_aa: CAWKSSGSLTEQFF; cdr3_nt: TGTGCCTGGAAGTCTAGCGGGAGTTTGACTGAGCAGTTCTTC
j_call: TRBJ1-6; d_call: .; v_call: TRBV4-2; clone_size: .; cdr3_aa: CASSQDSAGNNSPLHF; cdr3_nt: TGTGCCAGCAGCCAAGATTCCGCAGGGAACAATTCACCCCTCCACTTT
j_call: TRBJ1-4; d_call: .; v_call: TRBV5-1; clone_size: once; cdr3_aa: CASSLVGVGNEKLFF; cdr3_nt: TGCGCCAGCAGCTTGGTCGGGGTGGGGAATGAAAAACTGTTTTTT
j_call: TRBJ2-7; d_call: TRBD2; v_call: TRBV7-8; clone_size: .; cdr3_aa: CASTGGGTSGGFRYEQYF; cdr3_nt: TGTGCCAGCACCGGAGGGGGGACTAGCGGGGGTTTTCGTTACGAGCAGTACTTC
j_call: TRBJ2-1; d_call: .; v_call: TRBV5-4; clone_size: .; cdr3_aa: CASSQVGSSYNEQFF; cdr3_nt: TGTGCCAGCAGCCAGGTCGGCAGCTCCTACAATGAGCAGTTCTTC
j_call: TRBJ2-2; d_call: TRBD2; v_call: TRBV30; clone_size: .; cdr3_aa: CAWDRAGLAGPGELFF; cdr3_nt: TGTGCCTGGGACAGAGCGGGACTAGCGGGACCCGGGGAGCTGTTTTTT
j_call: TRBJ2-2; d_call: .; v_call: TRBV10-3; clone_size: few; cdr3_aa: CAISEGDLSISNTGELFF; cdr3_nt: TGTGCCATCAGTGAGGGTGATTTGAGCATTTCGAACACCGGGGAGCTGTTTTTT
j_call: TRBJ1-2; d_call: .; v_call: TRBV5-4; clone_size: .; cdr3_aa: CASSLDERVSGGYTF; cdr3_nt: TGTGCCAGCAGCTTGGACGAGAGGGTGTCGGGTGGCTACACCTTC
j_call: TRBJ2-5; d_call: TRBD1; v_call: TRBV7-7; clone_size: .; cdr3_aa: CASSSSTGASGDQYF; cdr3_nt: TGTGCTAGCAGCTCCTCGACAGGGGCCTCTGGGGACCAGTACTTC
j_call: TRBJ2-7; d_call: TRBD1; v_call: TRBV7-9; clone_size: once; cdr3_aa: CASSSGQGSYEQYF; cdr3_nt: TGTGCCAGCAGCTCGGGACAGGGGAGCTACGAGCAGTACTTC
j_call: TRBJ2-3; d_call: TRBD1; v_call: TRBV6-5; clone_size: .; cdr3_aa: CASSPGGVGTDTQYF; cdr3_nt: TGTGCCAGCAGTCCAGGGGGCGTCGGGACAGATACGCAGTATTTT
j_call: TRBJ2-1; d_call: TRBD2; v_call: TRBV28; clone_size: once; cdr3_aa: CAMGTSGRSSYNEQFF; cdr3_nt: TGTGCTATGGGGACTAGCGGGAGGAGCTCCTACAATGAGCAGTTCTTC
j_call: TRBJ2-1; d_call: TRBD1; v_call: TRBV27; clone_size: .; cdr3_aa: CASSWVGQGARNEQFF; cdr3_nt: TGTGCCAGCAGTTGGGTCGGACAGGGGGCGCGTAATGAGCAGTTCTTC
j_call: TRBJ1-1; d_call: .; v_call: TRBV7-9; clone_size: .; cdr3_aa: CASSLDRGAQSEAFF; cdr3_nt: TGTGCCAGCAGCTTAGACCGGGGGGCGCAATCTGAAGCTTTCTTT
j_call: TRBJ2-5; d_call: TRBD2; v_call: TRBV5-1; clone_size: .; cdr3_aa: CASSFVSGADGTQYF; cdr3_nt: TGCGCCAGCAGCTTTGTTAGCGGGGCAGATGGGACCCAGTACTTC
j_call: TRBJ1-2; d_call: .; v_call: TRBV19; clone_size: .; cdr3_aa: CASSRQVGYGYTF; cdr3_nt: TGTGCCAGTAGTCGACAGGTTGGATATGGCTACACCTTC
j_call: TRBJ2-3; d_call: .; v_call: TRBV7-3; clone_size: .; cdr3_aa: CASSSSRLNTQYF; cdr3_nt: TGTGCCAGCAGCTCCTCTCGACTCAATACGCAGTATTTT